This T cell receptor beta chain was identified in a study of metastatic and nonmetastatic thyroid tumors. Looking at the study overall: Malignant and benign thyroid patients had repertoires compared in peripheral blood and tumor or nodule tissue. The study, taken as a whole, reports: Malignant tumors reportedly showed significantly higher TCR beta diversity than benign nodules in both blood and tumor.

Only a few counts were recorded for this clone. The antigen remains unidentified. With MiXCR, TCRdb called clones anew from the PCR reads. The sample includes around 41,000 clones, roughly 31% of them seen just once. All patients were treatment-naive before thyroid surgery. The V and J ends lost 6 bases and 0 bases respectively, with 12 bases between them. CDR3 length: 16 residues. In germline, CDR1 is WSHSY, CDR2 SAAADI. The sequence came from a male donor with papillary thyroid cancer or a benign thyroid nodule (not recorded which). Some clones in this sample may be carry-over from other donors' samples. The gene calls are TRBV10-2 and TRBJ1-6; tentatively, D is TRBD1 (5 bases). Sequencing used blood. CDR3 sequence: CASSQEGSSYNSPLHF. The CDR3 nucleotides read TGCGCCAGCAGCCAAGAGGGGAGCTCCTATAATTCACCCCTCCACTTT.